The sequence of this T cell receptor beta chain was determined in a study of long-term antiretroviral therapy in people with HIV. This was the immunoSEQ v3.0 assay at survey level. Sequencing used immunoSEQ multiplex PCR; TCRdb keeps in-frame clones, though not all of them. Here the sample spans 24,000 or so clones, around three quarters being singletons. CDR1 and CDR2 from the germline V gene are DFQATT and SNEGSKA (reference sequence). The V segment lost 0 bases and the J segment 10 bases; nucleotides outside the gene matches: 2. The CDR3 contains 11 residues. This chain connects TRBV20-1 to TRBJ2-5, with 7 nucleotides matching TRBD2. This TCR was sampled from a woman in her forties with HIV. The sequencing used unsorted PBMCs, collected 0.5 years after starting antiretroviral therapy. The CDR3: CSAREGRDQYF. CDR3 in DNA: TGCAGTGCTAGAGAGGGGAGGGACCAGTACTTC.